The entry below describes one TCR beta chain. The antigen remains unidentified. V was trimmed by 1 base and J by 5 bases, leaving 14 bases between them. The CDR3 consists of 15 residues. Researchers took RNA transcripts and amplified the TCR beta CDR3 regions from them. TCR CDR3 regions were first amplified by RT-PCR with HTBI primers. TCRdb re-called the multiplex PCR reads through MiXCR, storing one row per CDR3 protein. The sample has approximately 600,000 distinct CDR3 sequences, less than 25% seen once. The sample comes from a study of T cells in Graves' hyperthyroidism and ophthalmopathy. Broader study findings: Blood held most thyroid clonotypes expanded above 0.001 frequency.

The sequenced sample consisted of blood. The sequence derives from a man aged 25 to 40 with Graves' ophthalmopathy. The V gene is TRBV12-3 or TRBV12-4, the J gene TRBJ2-5; a possible D gene is TRBD1 (6 bases). CDR3 bases: TGTGCCAGCAGTTTAGTAGGGGGACACGGGGAGACCCAGTACTTC. Amino acids: CASSLVGGHGETQYF.